This T cell receptor (beta chain) was captured in a study of OX40 agonist ivuxolimab in advanced cancers. The V gene end was trimmed by 5 bases and the J gene end by 4 bases; junction bases not matched to a gene: 13. From germline, CDR1 is SGHTA and CDR2 FQGNSA. There are 17 residues in the CDR3. Method: immunoSEQ multiplex PCR; TCRdb's copy keeps in-frame clones and lacks some. The sample includes 20,000 to 25,000 clones, roughly 86% seen only once; the top ten take about 50%. Sample: CD4+ or CD8+ T cells sorted from blood, taken in a trial of the OX40 agonist ivuxolimab. This rearrangement joins TRBV7-2 to TRBJ1-4, with 7 nucleotides matching TRBD1. This TCR was sampled from an adult with an advanced solid tumor such as melanoma, head and neck, liver or kidney cancer. DNA of the CDR3: TGTGCCAGCAGCCGAGTAGGGACAGCCCCAAATAATGAAAAACTGTTTTTT. Protein sequence: CASSRVGTAPNNEKLFF.